This entry features one T cell receptor beta chain sequence. What it binds is unknown. These data belong to a study of yellow fever vaccine responses in identical twins. Overall study findings and caveats: Twin vaccine T cell responses reportedly seemed partly convergent, partly personalized.

The germline V and J ends were trimmed by 2 bases and 4 bases, with 6 bases remaining between them. Per germline, CDR1 SQVTM and CDR2 ANQGSEA. This CDR3 region has 12 residues. Each CDR3 protein gets one entry after TCRdb re-called the RT-PCR reads with MiXCR. The sample holds about 19,000 distinct CDR3 sequences, less than 75% seen once. The sequencing here drew on T cells from blood (PBMCs), unsorted or a sorted subset (not recorded which), taken before or after yellow fever vaccination (not recorded which). This rearrangement joins TRBV29-1 to TRBJ2-1; D not certain. The receptor was isolated from a woman aged 18-29 years who received the yellow fever vaccine. The CDR3 is CSVERAYNEQFF. The CDR3 bases are TGCAGCGTTGAAAGGGCATACAATGAGCAGTTCTTC.